This T cell receptor (beta chain) was profiled in a study of blood T cell repertoires in COVID-19. Whole-study context: Spain, Italy and the United States supplied samples that represented acute and convalescent COVID-19. From T cells, B-cell-depleted T cells, or PBMCs came the material, which was cDNA or gDNA.

Germline CDR1 reads LNHDA; CDR2 reads SQIVND (reference sequence). V was clipped by 10 bases and J by 5 bases; unmatched bases: 8. The CDR3 runs to 13 residues. Original analysis: Nucleated cell number was recorded as an estimate derived from reference gene primer amplification. The table came from immunoSEQ multiplex PCR; TCRdb's copy has only in-frame clones and leaves some out. V and J calls and clone size are those listed in that table; D and trimming were worked out from the DNA. Among about 59,000 clones listed, around 70% were seen once. The sample comprised peripheral blood. The chain links TRBV19 to TRBJ1-5; TRBD1 matches at 7 bases. The clonotype comes from a woman in her 70s with acute or convalescent COVID-19. CDR3 nucleotides: TGTGCCACTAACAGGGGTAGGGATCAGCCCCAGCATTTT. This gives the protein CATNRGRDQPQHF. Looking up the rest from reference TRBV19 and TRBJ1-5 gives the full variable domain: DGGITQSPKYLFRKEGQNVTLSCEQNLNHDAMYWYRQDPGQGLRLIYYSQIVNDFQKGDIAEGYSVSREKKESFPLTVTSAQKNPTAFYLCATNRGRDQPQHFGDGTRLSIL.